The sequence of this T cell receptor (beta chain) was determined in a study of cytotoxic CD8 clonotypes in ibrutinib-treated CLL. Per germline, CDR1 LNHDA and CDR2 SQIVND (reference sequence). The V end lost 5 bases, the J end lost 4 bases, and 8 bases lay between the germline ends. This CDR3 spans 12 amino acids. This clone was observed a few times. Profiled with immunoSEQ multiplex PCR; TCRdb holds only in-frame clones, not every one. This table holds tens of thousands of clones, approximately 69% found once. This TCR derives from a human donor with chronic lymphocytic leukemia. This rearrangement joins TRBV19 to TRBJ1-2; tentative D call: TRBD1 (5 bases). The specimen was PBMCs, collected before ibrutinib treatment. CDR3 bases: TGTGCCAGTAGTCTCGGGACCTATGGCTACACCTTC. This translates into CASSLGTYGYTF.